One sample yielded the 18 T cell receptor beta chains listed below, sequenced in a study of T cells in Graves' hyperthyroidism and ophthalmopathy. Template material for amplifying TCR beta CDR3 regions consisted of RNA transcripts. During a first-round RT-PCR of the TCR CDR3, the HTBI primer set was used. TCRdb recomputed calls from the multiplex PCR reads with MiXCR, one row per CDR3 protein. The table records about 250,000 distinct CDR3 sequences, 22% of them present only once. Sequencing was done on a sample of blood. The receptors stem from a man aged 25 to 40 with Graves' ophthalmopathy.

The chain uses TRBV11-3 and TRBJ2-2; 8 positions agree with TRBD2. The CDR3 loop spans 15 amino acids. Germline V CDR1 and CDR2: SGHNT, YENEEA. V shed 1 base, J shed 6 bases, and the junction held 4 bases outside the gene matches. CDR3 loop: CASSLVAGGAGELFF. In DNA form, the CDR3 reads TGTGCCAGCAGCTTAGTTGCGGGAGGCGCCGGGGAGCTGTTTTTT. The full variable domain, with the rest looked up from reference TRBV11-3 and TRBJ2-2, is EAGVVQSPRYKIIEKKQPVAFWCNPISGHNTLYWYLQNLGQGPELLIRYENEEAVDDSQLPKDRFSAERLKGVDSTLKIQPAELGDSAVYLCASSLVAGGAGELFFGEGSRLTVL.

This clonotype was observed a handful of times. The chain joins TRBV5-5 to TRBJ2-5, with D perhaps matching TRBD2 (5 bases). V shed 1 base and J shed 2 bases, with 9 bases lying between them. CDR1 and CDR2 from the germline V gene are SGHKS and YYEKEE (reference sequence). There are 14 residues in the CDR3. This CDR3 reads CASSLLRAQETQYF. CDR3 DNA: TGTGCCAGCAGCTTGTTGAGGGCTCAAGAGACCCAGTACTTC.

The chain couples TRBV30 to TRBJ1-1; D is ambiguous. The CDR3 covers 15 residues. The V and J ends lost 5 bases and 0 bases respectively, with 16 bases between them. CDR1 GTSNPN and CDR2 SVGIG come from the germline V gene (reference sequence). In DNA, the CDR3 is TGTGCCTGGGGTGGGTGGGCGACTTTGAACACTGAAGCTTTCTTT. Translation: CAWGGWATLNTEAFF.

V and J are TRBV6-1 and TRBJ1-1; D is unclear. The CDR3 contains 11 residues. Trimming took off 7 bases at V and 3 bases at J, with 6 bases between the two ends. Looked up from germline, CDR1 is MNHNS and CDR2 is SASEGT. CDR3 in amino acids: CASTADTEAFF. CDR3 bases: TGTGCCAGCACGGCCGACACTGAAGCTTTCTTT.

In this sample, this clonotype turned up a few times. The CDR3 DNA is TGTGCCAGTAGTCCGGTAGCCGGGCTGAACACTGAAGCTTTCTTT. This codes for CASSPVAGLNTEAFF. The V call is TRBV19, the J call TRBJ1-1; D not resolved. CDR1 LNHDA and CDR2 SQIVND come from the germline V gene (reference sequence). The CDR3 covers 15 residues. V was cut by 5 bases and J by 0 bases, with 13 bases left in between.

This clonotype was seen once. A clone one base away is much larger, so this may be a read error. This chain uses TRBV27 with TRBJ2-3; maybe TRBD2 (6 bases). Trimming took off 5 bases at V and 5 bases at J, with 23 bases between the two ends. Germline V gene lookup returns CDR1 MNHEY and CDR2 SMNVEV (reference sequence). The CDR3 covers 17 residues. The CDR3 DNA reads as TGTGCCAGCAGTGATACCGCCGGGCGGGATGAGAAAGATACGCAGTATTTT. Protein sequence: CASSDTAGRDEKDTQYF.

The CDR3 spells CAWRLAGGAYNEQFF. The CDR3 DNA follows: TGTGCCTGGAGGCTTGCGGGAGGCGCCTACAATGAGCAGTTCTTC. The rearrangement uses TRBV30 and TRBJ2-1, with 8 positions matching TRBD2. Germline CDR1 reads GTSNPN; CDR2 reads SVGIG (reference sequence). Losses at the gene ends were 3 bases for V and 2 bases for J; bases not matched to a gene: 6. CDR3 length: 15 amino acids.

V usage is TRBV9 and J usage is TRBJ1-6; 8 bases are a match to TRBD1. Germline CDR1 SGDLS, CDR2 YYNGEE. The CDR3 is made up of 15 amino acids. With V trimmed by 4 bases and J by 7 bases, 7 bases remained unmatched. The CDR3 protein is CASSPRTGRNSPLHF. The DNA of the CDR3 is TGTGCCAGCAGCCCACGGACAGGGAGGAATTCACCCCTCCACTTT.

As DNA, the CDR3 is TGTGCCATCAGGGGGGACAGCTCTCCTAATCAGCCCCAGCATTTT. It codes for CAIRGDSSPNQPQHF. This chain uses TRBV10-3 with TRBJ1-5, with TRBD1 matching 7 bases. V was pared by 6 bases and J by 4 bases, with 9 bases of the junction left unmatched. Germline V gene sequence: CDR1 ENHRY, CDR2 SYGVKD. CDR3 length equals 15 residues.

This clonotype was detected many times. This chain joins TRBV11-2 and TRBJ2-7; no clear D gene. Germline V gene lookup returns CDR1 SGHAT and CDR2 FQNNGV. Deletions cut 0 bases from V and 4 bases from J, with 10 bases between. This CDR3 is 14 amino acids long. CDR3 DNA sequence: TGTGCCAGCAGCTTAGAATGGAGAGGTTACGAGCAGTACTTC. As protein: CASSLEWRGYEQYF.

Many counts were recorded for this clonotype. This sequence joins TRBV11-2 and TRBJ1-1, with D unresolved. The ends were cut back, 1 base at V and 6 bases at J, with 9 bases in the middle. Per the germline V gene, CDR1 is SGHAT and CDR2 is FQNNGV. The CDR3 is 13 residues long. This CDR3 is CASSLVRSAEAFF. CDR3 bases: TGTGCCAGCAGCTTAGTAAGGAGCGCTGAAGCTTTCTTT.

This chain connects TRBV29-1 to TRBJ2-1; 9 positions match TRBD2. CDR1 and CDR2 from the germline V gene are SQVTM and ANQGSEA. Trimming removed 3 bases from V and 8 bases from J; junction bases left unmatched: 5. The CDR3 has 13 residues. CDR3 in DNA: TGCAGCGTTGATGGCGGGAGGGAGTATGAGCAGTTCTTC. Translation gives CSVDGGREYEQFF.

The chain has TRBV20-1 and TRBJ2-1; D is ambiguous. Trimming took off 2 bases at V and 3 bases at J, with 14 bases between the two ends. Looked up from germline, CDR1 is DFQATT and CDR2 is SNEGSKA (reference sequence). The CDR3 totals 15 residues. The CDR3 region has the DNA TGCAGTGCTAGACTCCCCGGCTTAGTCTACAATGAGCAGTTCTTC. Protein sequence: CSARLPGLVYNEQFF.

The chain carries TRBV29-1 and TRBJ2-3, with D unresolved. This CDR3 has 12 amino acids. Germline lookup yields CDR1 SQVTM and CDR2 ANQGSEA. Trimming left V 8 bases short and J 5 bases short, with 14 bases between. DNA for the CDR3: TGCAGCCCCCTGGCCTTGGGAGATACGCAGTATTTT. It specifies CSPLALGDTQYF.

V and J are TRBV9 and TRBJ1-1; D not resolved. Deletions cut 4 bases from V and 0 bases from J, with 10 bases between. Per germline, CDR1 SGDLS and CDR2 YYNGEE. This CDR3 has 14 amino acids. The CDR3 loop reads CASSPGSLNTEAFF. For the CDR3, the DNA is TGTGCCAGCAGCCCCGGGAGCCTGAACACTGAAGCTTTCTTT.

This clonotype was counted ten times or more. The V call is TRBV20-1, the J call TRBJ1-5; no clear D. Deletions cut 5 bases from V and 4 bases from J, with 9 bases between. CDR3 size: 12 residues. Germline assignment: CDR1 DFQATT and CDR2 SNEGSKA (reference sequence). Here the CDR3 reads CSALGGNQPQHF. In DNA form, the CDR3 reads TGCAGTGCTTTAGGCGGGAATCAGCCCCAGCATTTT.

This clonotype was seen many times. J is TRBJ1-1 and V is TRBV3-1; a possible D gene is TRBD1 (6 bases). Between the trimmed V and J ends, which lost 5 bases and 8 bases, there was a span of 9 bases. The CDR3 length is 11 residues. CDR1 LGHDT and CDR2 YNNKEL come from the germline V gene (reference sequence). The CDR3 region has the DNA TGTGCCAGCAGCACAAGGGGGGAAGCTTTCTTT. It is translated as CASSTRGEAFF.

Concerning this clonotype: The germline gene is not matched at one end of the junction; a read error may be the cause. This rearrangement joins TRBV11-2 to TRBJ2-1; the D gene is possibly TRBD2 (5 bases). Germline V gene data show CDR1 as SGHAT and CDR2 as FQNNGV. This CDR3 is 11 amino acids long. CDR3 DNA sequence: TGTGCCAGCAGCCCCGGGAATGAGCGGTTCTTC. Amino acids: CASSPGNERFF.